These T cell receptor beta chains were read from a single sample in a study of identifying expanded T cells in peripheral blood. Clones were read by immunoSEQ multiplex PCR, and TCRdb kept only the in-frame ones, dropping some. The sample has tens of thousands of clones, approximately 86% seen once; the top ten hold around 5.9%. Sequenced input: blood. The receptors were gathered from a person aged 18-69 years in good health. The CDR3 runs from the conserved cysteine through the conserved F or W. Each record gives: clone size, D gene, J gene, V gene, CDR3 protein, CDR3 DNA. D genes are given only for firm matches. The size field is filled for only some rows; it gives once, few, many or a size class.

abundance: NA; d_gene: TRBD2; j_gene: TRBJ2-1; v_gene: TRBV11-3; CDR3aa: CASSLKFSGLAGVGYNEQFF; CDR3nt: TGTGCCAGCAGCTTGAAGTTCTCCGGACTAGCGGGAGTAGGATACAATGAGCAGTTCTTC
abundance: once; d_gene: NA; j_gene: TRBJ2-5; v_gene: TRBV25-1; CDR3aa: CASGISVGETQYF; CDR3nt: TGTGCCAGCGGCATCTCAGTGGGAGAGACCCAGTACTTC
abundance: NA; d_gene: TRBD2; j_gene: TRBJ2-1; v_gene: TRBV2; CDR3aa: CASIRLAGGNEQFF; CDR3nt: TGTGCCAGCATTCGGCTAGCGGGGGGGAATGAGCAGTTCTTC
abundance: NA; d_gene: NA; j_gene: TRBJ2-7; v_gene: TRBV5-4; CDR3aa: CASSLDVDISYEQYF; CDR3nt: TGTGCCAGCAGCTTGGATGTGGACATCTCCTACGAGCAGTACTTC
abundance: few; d_gene: NA; j_gene: TRBJ2-7; v_gene: TRBV7-9; CDR3aa: CASSPDRARYEQYF; CDR3nt: TGTGCCAGCAGCCCCGACCGGGCCCGCTACGAGCAGTACTTC
abundance: NA; d_gene: NA; j_gene: TRBJ2-3; v_gene: TRBV5-1; CDR3aa: CAPGGAQYF; CDR3nt: TGCGCCCCGGGGGGCGCGCAGTATTTT
abundance: NA; d_gene: NA; j_gene: TRBJ1-2; v_gene: TRBV4-1; CDR3aa: CASSQVEDGDYGYTF; CDR3nt: TGCGCCAGCAGCCAAGTAGAAGATGGAGACTATGGCTACACCTTC
abundance: NA; d_gene: TRBD1; j_gene: TRBJ2-5; v_gene: TRBV5-1; CDR3aa: CASSLGLGQEETQYF; CDR3nt: TGCGCCAGCAGCTTGGGGCTCGGACAGGAAGAGACCCAGTACTTC
abundance: NA; d_gene: TRBD1; j_gene: TRBJ2-7; v_gene: TRBV5-4; CDR3aa: CASSRDRSYEQYF; CDR3nt: TGTGCCAGCAGCCGGGACAGGTCCTACGAGCAGTACTTC
abundance: NA; d_gene: NA; j_gene: TRBJ2-4; v_gene: TRBV4-1; CDR3aa: CASSQEKSVAKNIQYF; CDR3nt: TGCGCCAGCAGCCAAGAGAAGAGTGTAGCCAAAAACATTCAGTACTTC
abundance: NA; d_gene: NA; j_gene: TRBJ1-5; v_gene: TRBV4-2; CDR3aa: CASSQAGQYSNQPQHF; CDR3nt: TGTGCCAGCAGCCAAGCCGGACAGTATAGCAATCAGCCCCAGCATTTT
abundance: NA; d_gene: NA; j_gene: TRBJ1-1; v_gene: TRBV11-3; CDR3aa: CASTGTVNTEAFF; CDR3nt: TGTGCCAGCACCGGGACGGTGAACACTGAAGCTTTCTTT
abundance: NA; d_gene: TRBD1; j_gene: TRBJ1-1; v_gene: TRBV18; CDR3aa: CASSPLDRGAEAFF; CDR3nt: TGTGCCAGCTCACCACTGGACAGGGGGGCTGAAGCTTTCTTT
abundance: NA; d_gene: TRBD2; j_gene: TRBJ2-1; v_gene: TRBV9; CDR3aa: CASSVGGSRFKDEQFF; CDR3nt: TGTGCCAGCAGCGTTGGCGGGAGTCGATTTAAGGATGAGCAGTTCTTC
abundance: NA; d_gene: NA; j_gene: TRBJ1-6; v_gene: TRBV14; CDR3aa: CASSQEERIWGLGSPLHF; CDR3nt: TGTGCCAGCAGCCAAGAGGAAAGAATTTGGGGATTAGGGTCACCCCTCCACTTT
abundance: NA; d_gene: TRBD2; j_gene: TRBJ2-3; v_gene: TRBV6-1; CDR3aa: CASSVSLAGEQDTQYF; CDR3nt: TGTGCCAGCAGTGTATCATTAGCGGGAGAACAAGATACGCAGTATTTT
abundance: NA; d_gene: TRBD1; j_gene: TRBJ2-7; v_gene: TRBV13; CDR3aa: CASSQRIGQGPSSYEQYF; CDR3nt: TGTGCCAGCAGCCAGCGTATAGGACAGGGCCCTAGCTCCTACGAGCAGTACTTC
abundance: NA; d_gene: NA; j_gene: TRBJ1-1; v_gene: TRBV7-9; CDR3aa: CASSDRGLGDTEAFF; CDR3nt: TGTGCCAGCAGCGATAGAGGGTTGGGAGACACTGAAGCTTTCTTT
abundance: NA; d_gene: NA; j_gene: TRBJ2-2; v_gene: TRBV10-2; CDR3aa: CASNERYTGELFF; CDR3nt: TGCGCCAGCAACGAGCGGTACACCGGGGAGCTGTTTTTT
abundance: NA; d_gene: NA; j_gene: TRBJ2-2; v_gene: TRBV5-1; CDR3aa: CAGATGNTGELFF; CDR3nt: TGCGCGGGAGCAACAGGGAATACCGGGGAGCTGTTTTTT
abundance: NA; d_gene: NA; j_gene: TRBJ1-4; v_gene: TRBV29-1; CDR3aa: CSVTGYDGEKLFF; CDR3nt: TGCAGCGTCACAGGGTATGATGGTGAAAAACTGTTTTTT
abundance: NA; d_gene: TRBD1; j_gene: TRBJ1-2; v_gene: TRBV7-3; CDR3aa: CASSPTDRGRLGYGYTF; CDR3nt: TGTGCCAGCAGCCCCACGGACAGGGGTCGGTTGGGCTATGGCTACACCTTC
abundance: NA; d_gene: TRBD1; j_gene: TRBJ2-2; v_gene: TRBV10-3; CDR3aa: CAISGTGGGTGELFF; CDR3nt: TGTGCCATCAGTGGGACAGGGGGCGGAACCGGGGAGCTGTTTTTT
abundance: NA; d_gene: NA; j_gene: TRBJ2-3; v_gene: TRBV7-2; CDR3aa: CASSLVYGSTDTQYF; CDR3nt: TGTGCCAGCAGCTTAGTCTACGGTAGCACAGATACGCAGTATTTT
abundance: NA; d_gene: NA; j_gene: TRBJ2-2; v_gene: TRBV29-1; CDR3aa: CSVAAAANTGELFF; CDR3nt: TGCAGCGTTGCAGCGGCAGCGAACACCGGGGAGCTGTTTTTT
abundance: NA; d_gene: TRBD1; j_gene: TRBJ1-4; v_gene: TRBV6-1; CDR3aa: CASRGQAKSNEKLFF; CDR3nt: TGTGCCAGCAGGGGACAGGCCAAATCTAATGAAAAACTGTTTTTT
abundance: NA; d_gene: NA; j_gene: TRBJ1-1; v_gene: TRBV5-1; CDR3aa: CASSLGGYGTNTEAFF; CDR3nt: TGCGCCAGCAGCTTGGGGGGTTACGGGACGAACACTGAAGCTTTCTTT
abundance: NA; d_gene: TRBD2; j_gene: TRBJ2-2; v_gene: TRBV7-2; CDR3aa: CASSPTSSDTGELFF; CDR3nt: TGTGCCAGCAGCCCGACTAGCAGCGACACCGGGGAGCTGTTTTTT
abundance: NA; d_gene: NA; j_gene: TRBJ1-2; v_gene: TRBV7-8; CDR3aa: CASSLSGTTGIAYGYTF; CDR3nt: TGTGCCAGCAGCTTGAGCGGGACAACAGGGATCGCCTATGGCTACACCTTC
abundance: NA; d_gene: TRBD1; j_gene: TRBJ1-5; v_gene: TRBV19; CDR3aa: CASSIDDRGASGNQPQHF; CDR3nt: TGTGCCAGTAGTATAGACGACAGGGGGGCATCGGGCAATCAGCCCCAGCATTTT
abundance: NA; d_gene: NA; j_gene: TRBJ1-3; v_gene: TRBV7-9; CDR3aa: CASSLDRTSNGNTIYF; CDR3nt: TGTGCCAGCAGCTTAGACCGGACGTCTAACGGAAACACCATATATTTT
abundance: NA; d_gene: NA; j_gene: TRBJ2-7; v_gene: TRBV5-1; CDR3aa: CASSGRLDAYEQYF; CDR3nt: TGCGCCAGCAGCGGTCGACTGGACGCCTACGAGCAGTACTTC
abundance: NA; d_gene: TRBD1; j_gene: TRBJ2-5; v_gene: TRBV11-3; CDR3aa: CASSSSGTGATQYF; CDR3nt: TGTGCCAGCAGCTCGAGTGGGACAGGCGCGACCCAGTACTTC
abundance: NA; d_gene: TRBD1; j_gene: TRBJ1-2; v_gene: TRBV4-3; CDR3aa: CASSPTLQGLHYGYTF; CDR3nt: TGCGCCAGCAGCCCGACATTACAGGGGTTGCACTATGGCTACACCTTC
abundance: NA; d_gene: NA; j_gene: TRBJ2-1; v_gene: TRBV2; CDR3aa: CASSRGVYFNEQFF; CDR3nt: TGTGCCAGCAGCCGGGGTGTCTACTTCAATGAGCAGTTCTTC
abundance: once; d_gene: NA; j_gene: TRBJ1-2; v_gene: TRBV5-1; CDR3aa: CASSLDSQATGYTF; CDR3nt: TGCGCCAGCAGCTTGGATTCCCAGGCGACTGGCTACACCTTC
abundance: NA; d_gene: NA; j_gene: TRBJ2-6; v_gene: TRBV5-6; CDR3aa: CASSLEGSGANVLTF; CDR3nt: TGTGCCAGCAGCTTGGAAGGCTCTGGGGCCAACGTCCTGACTTTC
abundance: NA; d_gene: NA; j_gene: TRBJ2-7; v_gene: TRBV19; CDR3aa: CASSITPVREQYF; CDR3nt: TGTGCCAGTAGTATAACCCCAGTCCGGGAGCAGTACTTC
abundance: once; d_gene: NA; j_gene: TRBJ1-2; v_gene: TRBV6-1; CDR3aa: CASSEVDFWGGYTF; CDR3nt: TGTGCCAGCAGTGAAGTAGACTTCTGGGGGGGCTACACCTTC
abundance: NA; d_gene: NA; j_gene: TRBJ2-7; v_gene: TRBV6-6; CDR3aa: CASSYSYGDEQYF; CDR3nt: TGTGCCAGCAGTTACTCGTATGGGGACGAGCAGTACTTC
abundance: NA; d_gene: TRBD1; j_gene: TRBJ1-2; v_gene: TRBV11-2; CDR3aa: CASSFEDRDGYTF; CDR3nt: TGTGCCAGCAGCTTTGAGGACAGGGATGGCTACACCTTC
abundance: once; d_gene: TRBD1; j_gene: TRBJ2-7; v_gene: TRBV7-2; CDR3aa: CASSFNRDRGLYEQYF; CDR3nt: TGTGCCAGCAGCTTCAACCGGGACAGGGGATTGTACGAGCAGTACTTC
abundance: NA; d_gene: NA; j_gene: TRBJ2-1; v_gene: TRBV7-6; CDR3aa: CAISPTADSGDEQFF; CDR3nt: TGTGCCATCTCCCCCACGGCGGACAGCGGCGATGAGCAGTTCTTC
abundance: NA; d_gene: NA; j_gene: TRBJ2-4; v_gene: TRBV5-1; CDR3aa: CASSLNSGENIQYF; CDR3nt: TGCGCCAGCAGCTTAAATTCGGGCGAAAACATTCAGTACTTC